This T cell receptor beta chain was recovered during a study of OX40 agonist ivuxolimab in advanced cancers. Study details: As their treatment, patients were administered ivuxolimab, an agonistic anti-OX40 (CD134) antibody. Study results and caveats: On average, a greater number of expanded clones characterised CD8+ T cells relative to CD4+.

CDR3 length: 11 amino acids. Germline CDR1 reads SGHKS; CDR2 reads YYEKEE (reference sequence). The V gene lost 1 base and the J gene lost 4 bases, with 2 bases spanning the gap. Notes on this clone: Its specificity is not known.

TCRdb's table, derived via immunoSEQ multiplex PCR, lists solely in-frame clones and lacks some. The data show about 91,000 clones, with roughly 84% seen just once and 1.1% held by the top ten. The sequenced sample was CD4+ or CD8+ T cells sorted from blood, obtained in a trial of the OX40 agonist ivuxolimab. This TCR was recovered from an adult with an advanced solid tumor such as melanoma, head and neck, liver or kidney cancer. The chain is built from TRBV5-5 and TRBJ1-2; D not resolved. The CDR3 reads CASSLLYGYTF. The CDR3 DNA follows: TGTGCCAGCAGCTTGCTCTATGGCTACACCTTC.